This T cell receptor beta chain was captured by sequencing in a study of graft-versus-host responses after intestinal transplantation. Study overall: Recipients had multivisceral, liver-intestinal, or isolated intestinal transplants. The recipients all started with anti-thymocyte globulin induction and then took tacrolimus and steroids for about three years. Whole-study findings and limits: Declines in HvG clones occurring early post-transplant were associated with peak circulating GvH clone levels.

Worth noting for this clone: Its antigen remains unidentified.

J gave up 5 bases and V 2 bases, and 0 bases lay outside the gene matches. Germline CDR1 MDHEN, CDR2 SYDVKM. CDR3 length equals 13 residues. Profiling relied on immunoSEQ multiplex PCR, and the TCRdb table lists in-frame clones only, not all of them. The repertoire includes 90,000 to 150,000 clones, approximately 95% of them detected once, and roughly 3.5% sits in the top ten. The origin of this receptor is a human donor who received an intestinal transplant. Material: unstimulated CD8+ T cells sorted from spleen or lymph node cells, obtained before intestinal transplant. The J gene is TRBJ2-1, the V gene TRBV28; 7 nucleotides align to TRBD2. In DNA, the CDR3 is TGTGCCAGCAGTTTAGCGGGGGACAATGAGCAGTTCTTC. Translated, it gives CASSLAGDNEQFF.